The clone carrying this T cell receptor (beta chain) was counted a single time. This record belongs to a study of blood T cell repertoires in COVID-19. On the study more broadly: Acute and convalescent COVID-19 samples came from the United States, Italy and Spain. PBMCs, B-cell-depleted T cells, or T cells provided the cDNA or gDNA that made up the material.

Germline-derived CDR1 and CDR2 are MNHEY and SVGAGI. The V gene lost 0 bases and the J gene lost 8 bases, with 14 bases spanning the gap. The CDR3 is made up of 15 amino acids. Per the original data handling: Reference gene primer amplification gave nucleated cell count estimates. The table came from immunoSEQ multiplex PCR; TCRdb's copy has only in-frame clones and leaves some out. The V and J calls and clone size come from that table; D and trimming were worked out from the DNA. The table shows 200,000 or so clones, with roughly 84% occurring only once. The V and J genes are TRBV6-5 and TRBJ2-1; possible D gene TRBD1, 5 bases. Sequencing was performed on peripheral blood. This TCR was recovered from a human donor in a cohort sampled during active COVID-19. The CDR3 DNA sequence: TGTGCCAGCAGTTACTCAAGGGGCGTTAATGATGAGCAGTTCTTC. Translation: CASSYSRGVNDEQFF.